This passage covers 10 T cell receptor beta chains from one sample sequenced in a study of T-cell memory formation after mild COVID-19. TCRdb recomputed calls from the 5' RACE reads with MiXCR, one row per CDR3 protein. The sample consists of about 190,000 distinct CDR3 sequences, approximately 20% of them appearing once. Material for sequencing was PBMCs or a T cell subset sorted from them (not recorded which). The source of these receptors is an adult woman who had mild COVID-19 (a few samples of this study predate the infection). Cell type and time point are not known.

The gene calls are TRBV12-3 or TRBV12-4 and TRBJ1-1; D gene uncertain. The CDR3 spans 14 residues. V was trimmed by 5 bases and J by 2 bases, leaving 12 bases between them. The CDR3 DNA reads TGTGCCAGCAGTGGAGTACAAGTCAACACTGAAGCTTTCTTT. It codes for CASSGVQVNTEAFF.

This clonotype was seen a handful of times. The rearrangement links TRBV20-1 to TRBJ2-2; no firm D call. The germline V and J ends were trimmed by 5 bases and 3 bases, with 7 bases remaining between them. Germline V CDR1 and CDR2: DFQATT, SNEGSKA (reference sequence). This CDR3 comprises 12 residues. CDR3 residues: CSAPEYTGELFF. The CDR3 DNA reads as TGCAGTGCTCCGGAGTACACCGGGGAGCTGTTTTTT.

The gene calls are TRBV7-2 and TRBJ2-5; TRBD2 matches 8 bases. The CDR3 is made up of 14 amino acids. Germline-derived CDR1 and CDR2 are SGHTA and FQGNSA. The V segment lost 4 bases and the J segment 5 bases; nucleotides outside the gene matches: 6. CDR3 nucleotide sequence: TGTGCCAGCAGCTCCTTAGCGGGGTCGGAGACCCAGTACTTC. Translated: CASSSLAGSETQYF.

This clonotype was observed at least ten times. The chain has TRBV20-1 and TRBJ1-5; no definite D call. Looked up from germline, CDR1 is DFQATT and CDR2 is SNEGSKA (reference sequence). The V gene lost 3 bases and the J gene lost 5 bases, with 11 bases spanning the gap. The CDR3 length is 13 residues. This CDR3 reads CSARSAADQPQHF. CDR3 in DNA: TGCAGTGCTAGGTCCGCGGCCGATCAGCCCCAGCATTTT.

This clonotype was counted a few times. The chain couples TRBV5-1 to TRBJ1-5; D is uncertain. Germline loops: CDR1 SGHRS, CDR2 YFSETQ. CDR3 length equals 14 residues. Trimming took 0 bases from V and 5 from J, leaving 9 bases between them. CDR3 coding DNA: TGCGCCAGCAGCTTGGAGGCGGGAGATCAGCCCCAGCATTTT. Translating gives CASSLEAGDQPQHF.

There are a few counts of this clonotype. The chain is built from TRBV20-1 and TRBJ2-1; D is undetermined. Trimming left V 0 bases short and J 8 bases short, with 8 bases between. CDR3 length equals 12 residues. Germline-derived CDR1 and CDR2 are DFQATT and SNEGSKA (reference sequence). The CDR3 nucleotides read TGCAGTGCTAGAGATCTCTGGGATGAGCAGTTCTTC. Translated: CSARDLWDEQFF.

The rearrangement uses TRBV29-1 and TRBJ2-1; D is possibly TRBD2 (6 bases). This CDR3 comprises 14 residues. Germline CDR1 is SQVTM and CDR2 is ANQGSEA. V dropped 1 base and J dropped 9 bases, with 16 bases sitting between them. Written as DNA, the CDR3 is TGCAGCGTTGAAGTCGGTAGTAGGAGGGGTGAGCAGTTCTTC. It codes for CSVEVGSRRGEQFF.

The V and J genes are TRBV21-1 and TRBJ2-3; the table names TRBD2, a call not compared with the DNA. TRBV21-1 is given as a pseudogene. This CDR3 contains 16 residues. As DNA, the CDR3 is TGTGCCAGCAGCAAAGAGGGACTAGCGGGAGGGGATACGCAGTATTTT. Translation gives CASSKEGLAGGDTQYF.

The rearrangement joins TRBV4-2 to TRBJ2-3; unclear D gene. This CDR3 is 16 amino acids long. From germline, CDR1 is LGHNA and CDR2 YNFKEQ. V gave up 1 base and J gave up 4 bases, with 15 bases separating them. The CDR3, as DNA: TGTGCCAGCAGCCAAGGGACCCAAGGTTTTTCAGATACGCAGTATTTT. Translated: CASSQGTQGFSDTQYF.

The chain links TRBV20-1 to TRBJ2-7, with no clear D. V gave up 1 base and J gave up 2 bases, with 12 bases separating them. The CDR3 runs to 14 residues. Germline assignment: CDR1 DFQATT and CDR2 SNEGSKA (reference sequence). The CDR3 loop reads CSARGPERAYEQYF. CDR3 in DNA: TGCAGTGCTAGAGGTCCGGAACGGGCCTACGAGCAGTACTTC.